This record looks at one TCR beta chain sequence and its context. This CDR3 has 13 residues. With 5 bases removed from V and 2 bases from J, the gap between germline ends came to 11 bases. CDR1 SGHRS and CDR2 YFSETQ come from the germline V gene. The data are from a study of T cells in Graves' hyperthyroidism and ophthalmopathy. The TCR beta CDR3 regions underwent amplification using RNA transcripts as the source. With the HTBI primer set, the TCR CDR3 went through a first round of RT-PCR. TCRdb ran MiXCR on the multiplex PCR reads and lists one entry per CDR3 protein. The sample carries under 400,000 distinct CDR3 sequences, 20% to 25% recorded once.

The sequence was obtained from a man aged 45-65 years with Graves' hyperthyroidism. This chain uses TRBV5-1 with TRBJ2-7; D may be TRBD2 (5 bases). The sequenced material came from blood. The CDR3 spells CASRIAITYEQYF. For the CDR3, the DNA is TGCGCCAGCAGGATAGCGATTACCTACGAGCAGTACTTC.